The source of this T cell receptor (beta chain) is a study of T cell repertoires in cytomegalovirus infection (dated by TCRdb to about 2019). About the study as a whole: Donor HLA type was relevant to the analysis, as public TCR beta signatures indicated carriage of CMV infection together with the matching HLA type. General study outcomes and caveats: In both this cohort and an independent cohort of more than 350 donors, the cumulative frequency of public TCR beta family members distinguished carriers of CMV infection plus the relevant HLA type. In the ex vivo response, HLA-C-restricted CMV-specific TCR beta clonotypes were dominant, and in two of eight donors the single most frequent clonotype came from this HLA-C-restricted group.

Sequenced on an Illumina HiSeq 1500. TCRdb reanalyzed the raw reads on its own, using fastp at Q25 for trimming and MiXCR for clone calling, and kept in-frame beta chains. CDR3 protein sequences are deduplicated, and each keeps its most common genes and DNA. The sample table lists about 260,000 distinct CDR3 sequences, approximately 15% of them with a count of one. The top ten constitute 8.5% to 10% of the sample. This clonotype came up many times. The clone's antigen remains unknown. There are no base qualities to consult, and no much larger clone falls within one base. Including the terminal cysteine and phenylalanine, the CDR3 comprises 12 residues. The sequence is cut down to CDR3 DNA, 36 bases in frame from base 1. V loses 1 base, J loses 7 bases, and the germline ends lie 5 bases apart. Reading the germline V gene gives CDR1 MDHEN and CDR2 SYDVKM.

The V and J genes are TRBV28 and TRBJ1-5; there is no confident call for the D gene. The sequencing sample was made of PBMCs. The sequence was collected from a human donor in good health (CMV status not recorded). Some clones in this sample may be carry-over from other donors' samples. The CDR3 is CASSLYSQPQHF. The DNA is as follows: TGTGCCAGCAGTTTATATTCCCAGCCCCAGCATTTT.